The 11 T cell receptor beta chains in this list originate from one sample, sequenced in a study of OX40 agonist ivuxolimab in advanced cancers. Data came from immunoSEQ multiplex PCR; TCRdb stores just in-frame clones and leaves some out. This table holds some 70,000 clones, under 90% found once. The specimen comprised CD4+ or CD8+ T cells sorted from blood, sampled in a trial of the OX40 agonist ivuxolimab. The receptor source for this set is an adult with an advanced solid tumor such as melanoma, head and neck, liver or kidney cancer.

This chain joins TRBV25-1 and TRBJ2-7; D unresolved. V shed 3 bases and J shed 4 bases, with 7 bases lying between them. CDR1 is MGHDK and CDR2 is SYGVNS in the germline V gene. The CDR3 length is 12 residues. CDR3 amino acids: CASSEQGYEQYF. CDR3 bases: TGTGCCAGCAGTGAGCAAGGGTACGAGCAGTACTTC.

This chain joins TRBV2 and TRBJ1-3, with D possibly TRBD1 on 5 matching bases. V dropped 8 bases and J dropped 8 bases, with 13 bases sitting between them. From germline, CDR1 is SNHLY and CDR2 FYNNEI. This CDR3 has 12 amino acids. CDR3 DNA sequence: TGTGCCAGCCAGAGCAGGGTGGACACCATATATTTT. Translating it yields CASQSRVDTIYF.

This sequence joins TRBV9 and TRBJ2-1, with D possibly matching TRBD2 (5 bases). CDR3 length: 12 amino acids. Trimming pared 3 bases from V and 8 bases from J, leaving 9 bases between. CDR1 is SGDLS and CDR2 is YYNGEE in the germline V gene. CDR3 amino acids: CASSARAYEQFF. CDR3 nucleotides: TGTGCCAGCAGCGCGCGGGCTTATGAGCAGTTCTTC.

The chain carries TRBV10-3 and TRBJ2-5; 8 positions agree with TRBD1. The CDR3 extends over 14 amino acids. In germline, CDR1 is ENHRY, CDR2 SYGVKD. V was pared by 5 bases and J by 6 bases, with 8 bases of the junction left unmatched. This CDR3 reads CAISYPGGEKTQYF. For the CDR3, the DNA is TGTGCCATCAGTTATCCAGGGGGCGAGAAGACCCAGTACTTC.

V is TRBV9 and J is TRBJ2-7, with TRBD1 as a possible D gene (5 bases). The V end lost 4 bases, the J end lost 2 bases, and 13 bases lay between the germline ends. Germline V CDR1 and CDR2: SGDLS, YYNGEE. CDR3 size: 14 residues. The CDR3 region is CASSIGVNAYEQYF. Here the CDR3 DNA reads TGTGCCAGCAGCATAGGGGTCAACGCCTACGAGCAGTACTTC.

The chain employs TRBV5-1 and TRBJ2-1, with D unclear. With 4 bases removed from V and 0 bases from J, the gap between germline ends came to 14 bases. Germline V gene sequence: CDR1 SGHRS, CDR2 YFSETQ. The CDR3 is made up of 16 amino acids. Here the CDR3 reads CASSLGGASSYNEQFF. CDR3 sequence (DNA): TGCGCCAGCAGCCTGGGCGGCGCGAGCTCCTACAATGAGCAGTTCTTC.

DNA for the CDR3: TGCAGCGTTGATCAACAGGGATCGGGGAAGAATGGCTACACCTTC. Protein: CSVDQQGSGKNGYTF. V is TRBV29-1 and J is TRBJ1-2, with D possibly being TRBD1 (6 bases). Germline V gene sequence: CDR1 SQVTM, CDR2 ANQGSEA. The CDR3 totals 15 residues. Trimming removed 3 bases from V and 6 bases from J, with 20 bases in between.

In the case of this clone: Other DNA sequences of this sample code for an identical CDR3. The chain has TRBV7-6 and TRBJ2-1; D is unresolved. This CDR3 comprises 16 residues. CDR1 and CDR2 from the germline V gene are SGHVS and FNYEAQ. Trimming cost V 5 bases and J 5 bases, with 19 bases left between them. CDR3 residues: CASSRLMVGFDNEQFF. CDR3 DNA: TGTGCCAGCAGCCGCTTAATGGTTGGCTTTGACAATGAGCAGTTCTTC.

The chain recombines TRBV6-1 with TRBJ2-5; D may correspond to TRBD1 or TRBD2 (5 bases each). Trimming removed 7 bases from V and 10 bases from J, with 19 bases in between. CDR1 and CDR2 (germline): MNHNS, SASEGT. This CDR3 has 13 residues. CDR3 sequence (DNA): TGTGCCAGCAACCCCTTGGGACGTGGAGACCAGTACTTC. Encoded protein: CASNPLGRGDQYF.

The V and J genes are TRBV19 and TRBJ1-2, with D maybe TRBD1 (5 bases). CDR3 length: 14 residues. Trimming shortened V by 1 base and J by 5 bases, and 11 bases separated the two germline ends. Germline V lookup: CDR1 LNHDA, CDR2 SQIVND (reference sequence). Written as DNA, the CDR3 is TGTGCCAGTAGTATAGGGACCGGGACTTATGGCTACACCTTC. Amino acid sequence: CASSIGTGTYGYTF.

CDR3 amino acids: CASSLRYTDTQYF. The CDR3 DNA reads TGTGCCAGCAGCTTGAGGTACACAGATACGCAGTATTTT. V and J are TRBV5-6 and TRBJ2-3, with no clear D. This CDR3 region has 13 residues. Between the trimmed V and J ends, which lost 1 base and 2 bases, there was a span of 5 bases. From germline, CDR1 is SGHDT and CDR2 YYEEEE.